These 30 T cell receptor beta chains were sequenced from one sample in a study of blood T cell repertoires in COVID-19. The protocol was immunoSEQ multiplex PCR, while the TCRdb copy is restricted to in-frame clones and leaves out a portion. The sample consists of 200,000 to 300,000 clones, roughly 83% of them appearing once. The sequenced sample consisted of peripheral blood. Receptors were obtained from a man at least 80 years old with acute or convalescent COVID-19.

The chain carries TRBV2 and TRBJ1-4, with D perhaps matching TRBD1 (6 bases). The germline V gene has CDR1 SNHLY and CDR2 FYNNEI. V was pared by 11 bases and J by 8 bases, with 12 bases between. The CDR3 is made up of 11 amino acids. The chain's CDR3 is CAAHRGEKLFF. The CDR3 DNA reads as TGTGCCGCCCATAGGGGGGAAAAACTGTTTTTT.

The V and J genes are TRBV7-6 and TRBJ2-3; the D gene is possibly TRBD1 (5 bases). The V end was cut by 3 bases, the J end by 4 bases, with 26 bases between. CDR1 is SGHVS and CDR2 is FNYEAQ in the germline V gene. The CDR3 runs to 19 residues. CDR3 nucleotides: TGTGCCAGCAGCTTTCGTGGCGGCCCTATTAAGGGGTGGGCAGATACGCAGTATTTT. Residues: CASSFRGGPIKGWADTQYF.

The genes are TRBV6-1 and TRBJ1-4; TRBD1 matches at 8 bases. The germline V gene has CDR1 MNHNS and CDR2 SASEGT. Trimming took 4 bases from V and 5 from J; bases not matched to a gene: 9. The CDR3 is made up of 16 amino acids. The DNA of the CDR3 is TGTGCCAGCAGTGTTCCCCGACAGGGGCCGAATGAAAAACTGTTTTTT. Its translation is CASSVPRQGPNEKLFF.

This chain connects TRBV11-1 to TRBJ1-1; TRBD1 agrees at 8 bases. V was clipped by 8 bases and J by 1 base; unmatched bases: 3. The CDR3 is made up of 13 amino acids. The germline gives CDR1 SGHAT, CDR2 FQDESV (reference sequence). CDR3 sequence reads: CASRGTGNTEAFF. The CDR3 DNA reads TGTGCCAGCCGTGGGACAGGGAACACTGAAGCTTTCTTT. The variable domain in full, completed from reference TRBV11-1 and TRBJ1-1, reads EAEVAQSPRYKITEKSQAVAFWCDPISGHATLYWYRQILGQGPELLVQFQDESVVDDSQLPKDRFSAERLKGVDSTLKIQPAELGDSAMYLCASRGTGNTEAFFGQGTRLTVV.

This chain uses TRBV6-5 with TRBJ1-3; the D is unclear. V lost 2 bases to trimming and J lost 4 bases, with 15 bases between them. The CDR3 is made up of 16 amino acids. The germline CDR1 and CDR2 sequences are MNHEY and SVGAGI. The CDR3 nucleotides are TGTGCCAGCAGTTACGGGAGGACTGTCTCCGGAAACACCATATATTTT. It translates to CASSYGRTVSGNTIYF.

This clone was seen a single time. The rearrangement links TRBV9 to TRBJ2-3; TRBD2 matches 10 bases. With 4 bases clipped from V and 2 bases from J, the junction kept 13 bases outside the gene matches. Looked up from germline, CDR1 is SGDLS and CDR2 is YYNGEE. This CDR3 has 18 residues. CDR3 amino acids: CASSTPIDSGGYTDTQYF. CDR3 sequence (DNA): TGTGCCAGCAGCACCCCGATCGATAGCGGGGGGTACACAGATACGCAGTATTTT.

This chain links TRBV24-1 with TRBJ1-5; TRBD1 matches at 7 bases. Germline assignment: CDR1 KGHDR and CDR2 SFDVKD. This CDR3 has 15 residues. V lost 5 bases and J lost 2; bases outside the gene matches: 5. The CDR3 DNA sequence: TGTGCCACCAGTGGGCAAGGACAGGGCAATCAGCCCCAGCATTTT. Encoded protein: CATSGQGQGNQPQHF.

This rearrangement joins TRBV6-5 to TRBJ1-3, with 7 positions matching TRBD1. This CDR3 is built from 14 residues. V was pared by 6 bases and J by 4 bases, with 6 bases of the junction left unmatched. CDR1 is MNHEY and CDR2 is SVGAGI in the germline V gene. The DNA of the CDR3 is TGTGCCAGCAGAGGCCAGGACAGGGGAAACACCATATATTTT. It codes for CASRGQDRGNTIYF.

This chain links TRBV10-3 with TRBJ2-1; TRBD1 aligns across 10 bases. This CDR3 region has 14 residues. With V trimmed by 6 bases and J by 7 bases, 6 bases remained unmatched. CDR1 is ENHRY, CDR2 SYGVKD, per germline. The CDR3 sequence is CAIRGQGSRNEQFF. In nucleotides, the CDR3 is TGTGCCATCAGGGGACAGGGGTCGAGGAATGAGCAGTTCTTC.

This chain joins TRBV6-1 and TRBJ1-4; 11 positions agree with TRBD1. V was pared by 0 bases and J by 3 bases, with 3 bases of the junction left unmatched. CDR3 length: 17 amino acids. Germline V gene sequence: CDR1 MNHNS, CDR2 SASEGT. This CDR3 reads CASSEAGQGAANEKLFF. The CDR3 region has the DNA TGTGCCAGCAGTGAAGCTGGACAGGGGGCAGCTAATGAAAAACTGTTTTTT.

J is TRBJ2-1 and V is TRBV28, with a possible D match to TRBD1 (6 bases). The CDR3 totals 14 residues. Trimming shortened V by 6 bases and J by 4 bases, and 13 bases separated the two germline ends. Germline V gives CDR1 MDHEN, CDR2 SYDVKM. This CDR3 is CASSSTGSYNEQFF. Here the CDR3 DNA reads TGTGCCAGCAGCTCCACAGGGAGTTACAATGAGCAGTTCTTC.

The rearrangement joins TRBV28 to TRBJ1-1, with D possibly being TRBD1 (5 bases). The CDR3 is made up of 12 amino acids. Germline lookup yields CDR1 MDHEN and CDR2 SYDVKM. V shed 6 bases and J shed 10 bases, with 15 bases lying between them. The CDR3 DNA reads TGTGCCAGCAGACCCCCAGGGTTAGTAGCTTTCTTT. Translated: CASRPPGLVAFF.

This sequence joins TRBV19 and TRBJ1-2; possibly TRBD1 for D (5 bases). The CDR3 contains 13 residues. V was clipped by 10 bases and J by 0 bases, with 12 bases between them. Looked up from germline, CDR1 is LNHDA and CDR2 is SQIVND (reference sequence). The CDR3 is CATRGRANYGYTF. The DNA for the CDR3 is TGTGCCACTAGGGGCAGGGCTAACTATGGCTACACCTTC. The complete variable domain, with remaining parts taken from reference TRBV19 and TRBJ1-2, reads DGGITQSPKYLFRKEGQNVTLSCEQNLNHDAMYWYRQDPGQGLRLIYYSQIVNDFQKGDIAEGYSVSREKKESFPLTVTSAQKNPTAFYLCATRGRANYGYTFGSGTRLTVV.

The genes are TRBV20-1 and TRBJ1-1, with 7 positions matching TRBD1. Unmatched junction bases numbered 10, after V lost 3 bases and J lost 9 bases. Germline lookup yields CDR1 DFQATT and CDR2 SNEGSKA (reference sequence). This CDR3 spans 13 amino acids. The DNA of the CDR3 is TGCAGTGCTAGTTCCGCCGGGACAGTAAAAGCTTTCTTT. Amino acid sequence: CSASSAGTVKAFF.

The genes are TRBV9 and TRBJ2-3, with TRBD2 as a possible D gene (6 bases). V shed 0 bases and J shed 2 bases, with 10 bases lying between them. The length of the CDR3 is 15 residues. CDR1 is SGDLS and CDR2 is YYNGEE in the germline V gene. CDR3 sequence (DNA): TGTGCCAGCAGCGTAGGACGGGAGCCCACAGATACGCAGTATTTT. Its protein is CASSVGREPTDTQYF.

The chain has TRBV27 and TRBJ2-3; D gene ambiguous. Trimming left V 2 bases short and J 7 bases short, with 16 bases between. CDR1 and CDR2 (germline): MNHEY, SMNVEV (reference sequence). This CDR3 contains 15 residues. CDR3: CASSLGLPPLNTQYF. CDR3 in DNA: TGTGCCAGCAGTTTAGGGCTCCCCCCCCTTAATACGCAGTATTTT.

V usage is TRBV3-1 (or the pseudogene TRBV3-2) and J usage is TRBJ2-1, with unresolved D. V was trimmed by 0 bases and J by 1 base, leaving 13 bases between them. The germline gives CDR1 LGHDT, CDR2 YNNKEL (reference sequence). CDR3 length: 17 amino acids. CDR3 coding DNA: TGTGCCAGCAGCCAAGATCCCCCGCCCCGGTCCTACAATGAGCAGTTCTTC. Protein sequence: CASSQDPPPRSYNEQFF.

The chain couples TRBV30 to TRBJ2-6, with 8 bases that match TRBD1. J was trimmed by 0 bases and V by 0 bases; bases with no gene match: 4. This CDR3 region has 17 residues. CDR1 GTSNPN and CDR2 SVGIG come from the germline V gene (reference sequence). CDR3 amino acids: CAWSVDRGSSGANVLTF. CDR3 nucleotides: TGTGCCTGGAGTGTAGACAGGGGAAGCTCTGGGGCCAACGTCCTGACTTTC.

The table lists this clone with a count of one. This sequence joins TRBV3-1 (or the pseudogene TRBV3-2) and TRBJ2-3, with 10 nucleotides matching TRBD2. J lost 5 bases, V lost 2 bases, and 13 bases had no gene match. The CDR3 runs to 18 residues. The V gene's germline CDR1 is LGHDT and CDR2 YNNKEL (reference sequence). CDR3 region: CASSQLAGSGRAKDTQYF. The CDR3 DNA reads as TGTGCCAGCAGCCAACTCGCCGGCAGCGGGAGGGCGAAAGATACGCAGTATTTT.

This clone was seen more than once but under ten times. The V and J genes are TRBV5-5 and TRBJ1-2; D unclear. CDR1 is SGHKS and CDR2 is YYEKEE in the germline V gene (reference sequence). The CDR3 length is 15 residues. Trimming pared 1 base from V and 0 bases from J, leaving 10 bases between. The CDR3 here is CASSLQPVANYGYTF. Here the CDR3 DNA reads TGTGCCAGCAGCTTGCAACCAGTTGCTAACTATGGCTACACCTTC.

The V and J genes are TRBV9 and TRBJ2-7; maybe TRBD1 (6 bases). CDR3 length: 15 residues. Germline V gives CDR1 SGDLS, CDR2 YYNGEE. V was shortened by 4 bases and J by 6 bases, with 20 bases between the two germline ends. CDR3 in DNA: TGTGCCAGCAGCCCCTCGACGACAGGCCCCGGCGAGCAGTACTTC. It specifies CASSPSTTGPGEQYF.

This chain's CDR3 is CASSSLGQGERNQPQHF. The CDR3 coding sequence is TGTGCCAGCAGTTCGTTGGGACAGGGGGAGCGCAATCAGCCCCAGCATTTT. The genes are TRBV27 and TRBJ1-5, with 11 bases fitting TRBD1. The germline V gene encodes CDR1 MNHEY and CDR2 SMNVEV (reference sequence). The CDR3 spans 17 residues. The V segment lost 4 bases and the J segment 2 bases; nucleotides outside the gene matches: 7.

Only a few counts were recorded for this clone. The rearrangement uses TRBV6-5 and TRBJ2-5, with TRBD1 matching over 10 bases. The CDR3 is 15 residues long. Per the germline V gene, CDR1 is MNHEY and CDR2 is SVGAGI. Trimming at V came to 6 bases and at J to 4 bases, leaving 8 bases not matched to a gene. The CDR3 region is CASSLDRGTGETQYF. The CDR3 DNA follows: TGTGCCAGCAGCCTGGACAGGGGGACGGGAGAGACCCAGTACTTC.

The rearrangement uses TRBV11-2 and TRBJ2-1; TRBD1 is a possible D gene (5 bases). Germline V lookup: CDR1 SGHAT, CDR2 FQNNGV. V shed 8 bases and J shed 6 bases, with 29 bases lying between them. The CDR3 is 18 residues long. CDR3 sequence reads: CASRRLSGQGRKSNEQFF. CDR3 DNA sequence: TGTGCCAGCCGCCGACTTTCAGGGCAGGGCAGAAAGTCCAATGAGCAGTTCTTC.

The chain recombines TRBV5-1 with TRBJ2-4, with TRBD1 as a possible D gene (6 bases). Trimming removed 4 bases from V and 0 bases from J, with 8 bases in between. The CDR3 runs to 14 residues. The germline gives CDR1 SGHRS, CDR2 YFSETQ. CDR3 in amino acids: CASSPDRAKNIQYF. CDR3 nucleotides: TGCGCCAGCAGCCCGGACAGAGCCAAAAACATTCAGTACTTC.

CDR3 loop: CASSPSGRFYNEQFF. Written as DNA, the CDR3 is TGTGCCAGCTCGCCGAGCGGGAGGTTTTACAATGAGCAGTTCTTC. The chain links TRBV18 to TRBJ2-1; 9 bases are shared with TRBD2. The CDR3 runs 15 residues. The V gene end was trimmed by 6 bases and the J gene end by 4 bases; junction bases not matched to a gene: 7. Per the germline V gene, CDR1 is KGHSH and CDR2 is LQKENI.

This clone appeared a few times. The chain links TRBV9 to TRBJ2-2, with D unresolved. V shed 0 bases and J shed 3 bases, with 3 bases lying between them. The CDR3 is 13 amino acids. Germline CDR1 and CDR2: SGDLS and YYNGEE. This chain's CDR3 is CASSVVDTGELFF. For the CDR3, the DNA is TGTGCCAGCAGCGTAGTCGACACCGGGGAGCTGTTTTTT.

The chain couples TRBV12-3 or TRBV12-4 to TRBJ2-7; tentatively, D is TRBD1 (5 bases). V lost 6 bases to trimming and J lost 4 bases, with 10 bases between them. The length of the CDR3 is 12 residues. The CDR3 loop is CASSAGLYEQYF. DNA for the CDR3: TGTGCCAGCAGCGCAGGGTTATACGAGCAGTACTTC.

The rearrangement uses TRBV30 and TRBJ1-5, with 7 bases aligning to TRBD1. Germline assignment: CDR1 GTSNPN and CDR2 SVGIG (reference sequence). The CDR3 sequence is 14 residues long. V gave up 3 bases and J gave up 4 bases; unmatched junction bases: 6. CDR3 in amino acids: CAWRKQGINQPQHF. CDR3 in DNA: TGTGCCTGGAGAAAACAGGGGATAAATCAGCCCCAGCATTTT.

This clone showed up just once. The CDR3, as DNA: TGTGCCAGCAGGGAGAGCGGGGTGAGCTCCTACGAGCAGTACTTC. It specifies CASRESGVSSYEQYF. This rearrangement joins TRBV27 to TRBJ2-7, with 7 bases aligning to TRBD2. This CDR3 region has 15 residues. In germline, CDR1 is MNHEY, CDR2 SMNVEV (reference sequence). Trimming removed 6 bases from V and 0 bases from J; junction bases left unmatched: 8.